This entry features one TCR beta chain sequence. This sample is part of a study of blood T cell repertoires in COVID-19. Study-level background: Samples representing acute and convalescent COVID-19 were sourced from the United States, Italy and Spain. T cells, B-cell-depleted T cells, or PBMCs provided the cDNA or gDNA that served as material.

Germline lookup yields CDR1 MNHEY and CDR2 SVGEGT. Trimming pared 5 bases from V and 4 bases from J, leaving 9 bases between. This CDR3 region has 13 residues. Under the authors' procedure: Reference gene primer amplification in the assay estimated nucleated cell counts. Sequencing was performed with immunoSEQ multiplex PCR; in TCRdb, only in-frame clones are kept and a portion is missing. That table supplies the V and J calls and clone size; D and trimming were determined from the DNA. The sample has about 150,000 clones; 60% to 85% are singletons. The sequence was collected from a man aged 50 or older with acute or convalescent COVID-19. The specimen was peripheral blood. The gene calls are TRBV6-2 or TRBV6-3 and TRBJ2-1, with a possible D match to TRBD2 (6 bases). The DNA of the CDR3 is TGTGCCAGCAGTCGGGACTTATACAATGAGCAGTTCTTC. Translation gives CASSRDLYNEQFF.